This T cell receptor (beta chain) was found in a study of T cell repertoires in cytomegalovirus infection. Whole-study context: Through public TCR beta signatures, both CMV infection and matching HLA type were indicated.

Notes on the study in general: Based on cumulative public TCR beta family frequency, carriers of CMV plus the relevant HLA were identified. HLA-C-restricted CMV-specific TCR beta clonotypes were dominant in the ex vivo response.

TCRdb re-called the reads through MiXCR, storing one row per CDR3 protein. There are 90,000 to 110,000 distinct CDR3 sequences in the sample; less than 30% occur only once, and around 80% lies in the top ten. Trimming removed 3 bases from V and 1 base from J, with 4 bases in between. CDR1 is SEHNR and CDR2 is FQNEAQ in the germline V gene (reference sequence). CDR3 length equals 13 residues. A note on this clonotype: Antigen specificity is unknown.

The chain employs TRBV7-9 and TRBJ2-1, with D uncertain. This sample comprised CD8+ T cells from cultured PBMCs, obtained from culture after CMV antigen stimulation. The TCR was taken from a human donor in good health (CMV status not recorded). Some clones in this sample may be carry-over from other donors' samples. The CDR3 DNA sequence: TGTGCCAGCAGCTTTGTGTCCTACAATGAGCAGTTCTTC. Protein: CASSFVSYNEQFF.